This entry concerns a single T cell receptor (beta chain). What it binds is not known. This entry comes from a study of blood T cells in healthy people across ages. The CDR3 has 16 residues. The germline V and J ends were trimmed by 3 bases and 3 bases, with 15 bases remaining between them. The study's findings and limits: Expanded clonotype changes were possibly confounded by unknown donor CMV status.

The authors ran a second PCR of 7 to 11 cycles using a sample-barcoded 5' primer and a J-beta primer mix. MiXCR, run by TCRdb on the 5' RACE reads, gives a single entry per CDR3 protein. The top ten clones hold approximately 41% of a sample with fewer than 950,000 distinct CDR3 sequences, about 55% of them seen once. Sequencing used blood. The chain has TRBV23-1 and TRBJ2-4; D is unclear. TRBV23-1 is flagged as an ORF with uncertain function. The origin of this receptor is an elderly man in good health. CDR3 sequence reads: CASSQAPEKGKNIQYF. CDR3 DNA: TGCGCCAGCAGTCAGGCCCCCGAGAAGGGCAAAAACATTCAGTACTTC.